This T cell receptor beta chain was captured by sequencing in a study of T cell responses to AZD1222 COVID-19 vaccine (dated by TCRdb to the early 2020s). At the level of the whole study: AZD1222 recipients given second doses at about 4 weeks or at about 12 weeks were pooled, since spike-specific TCR depth and breadth were not found to differ between the two schedules. A total of 230 or so trial participants underwent TCR sequencing, of whom 207 received two doses of AZD1222 and around 25 received two doses of the MenACWY control vaccine. Trial participants were enrolled by age into subgroups of 18-55, 56-69 and 70-plus years, and around 150, 28 and 57 TCR-sequenced participants, respectively, were included in these subgroups. What the study reported, not specific to this receptor: The 56-69-year group was small, and its depth increase did not reach significance, likely because of low power. Participants were mostly white British and included more females than males, and it was suggested by the authors that clonal diversity may have been underestimated. Because no day 14 peak-response samples were available, repertoires were characterized only after the peak T cell response. A significant rise in spike-specific TCR breadth and depth was observed after two AZD1222 doses relative to day 0 and relative to MenACWY recipients. Conclusions about previously exposed vaccinees are limited, since just 5 to 7 AZD1222 recipients were seropositive for SARS-CoV-2 at baseline. Epitopes outside the regions mutated in the B.1.351 and B.1.1.7 variants were reportedly recognized by nearly half of the unique spike-specific TCRs. CD4 TCRs associated with the vaccine covered the entire spike protein, and the dominant responses were in regions 160-218 and 743-854.

Only one count was recorded for this clone. What antigen it recognizes has not been identified. The input lacks base qualities; no much larger clone sits a single base away. The CDR3 runs 14 amino acids, cysteine and phenylalanine included. The kept DNA is CDR3 alone, 42 bases in frame from the first base. The junction carries 10 bases between V and J, which are trimmed by 3 bases and 0 bases respectively. CDR1 and CDR2 (GTSNPN, SVGIG) derive from the germline V gene (reference sequence). The CDR3 regions of human TCRbeta chains were subjected to immunosequencing. The source study handled its data this way. Repertoire TCRs were checked for matches against a reference library of SARS-CoV-2-specific TCRs that had been generated using the MIRA antigen-specificity platform. Breadth was defined as the fraction of unique TCRs that were SARS-CoV-2-associated, and depth was defined as the fraction of total T cells that were SARS-CoV-2-associated. Using the MIRA data, every spike-specific TCR was mapped to the spike region that the TCR reacted to and assigned to either a CD4 or a CD8 class. Log10-transformed breadth and depth values were compared by one-way ANOVA with Sidak's multiple comparisons tests. Here the immuneACCESS table is served through TCRdb, limited to in-frame sequences with V and J called. Missing clones are a known gap in these copies; in checked studies unresolved V genes cover under half, and the rest lacks a known reason. V and J calls and clone size follow that table, whereas D and trimming were derived from the DNA. The sample table shows about 140,000 clones, and about nine tenths are seen once. Approximately 4.5% of the sample comes from the top ten.

Reading the label with the study, this specimen's time point is: baseline before first vaccination. Samples from vaccinated people were obtained from the UK trials COV001 and COV002, which included a single-blind randomized controlled phase 2/3 trial of AZD1222 (ChAdOx1 nCoV-19) in healthy adults. For TCRbeta chain sequencing, PBMC samples from trial participants were taken at day 0 and at day 28 after the second dose. The source was peripheral blood, collected on day 0 of AZD1222 vaccination. This sequence originates from an adult in good health. The chain is encoded by TRBV30 joined to TRBJ2-3; TRBD2 is a weak D gene call, 6 bases matching. Here is the DNA: TGTGCCTGGAGCTTAGGGACTAGCACAGATACGCAGTATTTT. Translated, this gives CAWSLGTSTDTQYF.